These 7 T cell receptor beta chains were all obtained from the same sample, sequenced in a study of T cells in Graves' hyperthyroidism and ophthalmopathy (dated by TCRdb to about 2019). The receptor library was made with multiplex PCR. The sample was run on an Illumina HiSeq 2000. The TCR beta CDR3 regions were amplified from the RNA transcripts. A first-round RT-PCR of the TCR CDR3 used the HTBI primer set with the Qiagen OneStep RT-PCR kit. The public reads were quality trimmed at Q25 with fastp and then assembled into clones with MiXCR by TCRdb, keeping productive beta chains. Rows are combined by CDR3 protein, so each entry shows the most common genes and DNA. The table for this sample lists approximately 570,000 distinct CDR3 sequences; less than 20% of them were counted only once. The leading ten clones occupy roughly 47% of the sample. Source material: blood. These receptors originate from a man aged 35 to 55 with Graves' ophthalmopathy.

V is TRBV29-1 and J is TRBJ1-2; TRBD1 might be the D (5 bases). The CDR3 has 15 amino acids. The V and J ends lost 1 base and 1 base respectively, with 13 bases between them. In germline, CDR1 is SQVTM, CDR2 ANQGSEA. The CDR3 coding sequence is TGCAGCGTTGAAGTTCGGGGCGGAATTAACTATGGCTACACCTTC. It codes for CSVEVRGGINYGYTF.

A few counts support this clonotype. The chain combines TRBV9 with TRBJ1-1; D possibly corresponds to TRBD1 (5 bases). In germline, CDR1 is SGDLS, CDR2 YYNGEE. Trimming removed 6 bases at V and 4 bases at J, with 16 bases between. This CDR3 comprises 14 residues. CDR3 region: CASNPGFSGTEAFF. In DNA form, the CDR3 reads TGTGCCAGCAACCCAGGGTTCAGTGGCACTGAAGCTTTCTTT.

A few counts support this clonotype. The J gene is TRBJ2-7, the V gene TRBV28; D gene ambiguous. Trimming removed 7 bases from V and 4 bases from J, with 17 bases in between. From germline, CDR1 is MDHEN and CDR2 SYDVKM. The CDR3 runs 14 residues. The CDR3 region is CASTPRARWYEQYF. CDR3 DNA sequence: TGTGCCAGCACCCCTAGAGCGAGATGGTACGAGCAGTACTTC.

A few counts support this clonotype. This chain connects TRBV6-1 to TRBJ2-7; D not certain. Trimming left V 6 bases short and J 3 bases short, with 12 bases between. CDR3 length: 13 residues. Germline V lookup: CDR1 MNHNS, CDR2 SASEGT. CDR3 sequence (DNA): TGTGCCAGCAGCTCTCCGACCAACTACGAGCAGTACTTC. It translates to CASSSPTNYEQYF.

This clonotype has only a few counts. The CDR3 loop reads CASSHDWTGGGQPQHF. CDR3 nucleotide sequence: TGTGCCAGCAGCCACGATTGGACAGGGGGCGGTCAGCCCCAGCATTTT. The chain employs TRBV3-1 and TRBJ1-5; TRBD1 matches at 11 bases. V shed 3 bases and J 6 bases; nucleotides not matched to a gene: 7. Germline-derived CDR1 and CDR2 are LGHDT and YNNKEL (reference sequence). The CDR3 is made up of 16 amino acids.

In its sample, this clonotype was seen a few times. The gene calls are TRBV9 and TRBJ1-6; D is possibly TRBD1 (5 bases). In germline, CDR1 is SGDLS, CDR2 YYNGEE. The CDR3 sequence is 14 residues long. Trimming removed 3 bases from V and 7 bases from J, with 11 bases in between. CDR3 nucleotide sequence: TGTGCCAGCAGCGAACAGGATTCCAATTCACCCCTCCACTTT. Encoded protein: CASSEQDSNSPLHF.

This clonotype was seen repeatedly, ten times or more. The V call is TRBV3-1, the J call TRBJ2-7; TRBD2 agrees at 7 bases. The CDR3 consists of 12 residues. With V trimmed by 1 base and J by 6 bases, 0 bases remained unmatched. Per germline, CDR1 LGHDT and CDR2 YNNKEL (reference sequence). This CDR3 is CASSQAGGEQYF. The CDR3 nucleotides are TGTGCCAGCAGCCAAGCGGGAGGCGAGCAGTACTTC.